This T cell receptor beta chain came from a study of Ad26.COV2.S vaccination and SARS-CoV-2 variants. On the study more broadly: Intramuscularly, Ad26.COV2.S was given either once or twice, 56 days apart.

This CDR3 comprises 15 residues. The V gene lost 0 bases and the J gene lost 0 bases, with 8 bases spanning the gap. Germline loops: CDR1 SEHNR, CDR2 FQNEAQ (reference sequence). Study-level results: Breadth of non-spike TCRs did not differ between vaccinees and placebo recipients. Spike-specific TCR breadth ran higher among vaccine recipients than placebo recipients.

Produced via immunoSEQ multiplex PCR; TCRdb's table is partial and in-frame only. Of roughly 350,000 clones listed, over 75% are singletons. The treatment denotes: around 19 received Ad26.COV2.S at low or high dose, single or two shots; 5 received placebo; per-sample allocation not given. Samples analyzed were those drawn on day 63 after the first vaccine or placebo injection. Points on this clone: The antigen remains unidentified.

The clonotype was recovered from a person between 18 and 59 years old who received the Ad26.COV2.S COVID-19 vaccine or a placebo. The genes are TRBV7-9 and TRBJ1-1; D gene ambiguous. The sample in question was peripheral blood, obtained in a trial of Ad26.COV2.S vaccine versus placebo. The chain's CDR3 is CASSLAEGMNTEAFF. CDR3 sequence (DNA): TGTGCCAGCAGCTTAGCGGAGGGCATGAACACTGAAGCTTTCTTT. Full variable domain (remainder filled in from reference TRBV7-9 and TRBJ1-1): DTGVSQNPRHKITKRGQNVTFRCDPISEHNRLYWYRQTLGQGPEFLTYFQNEAQLEKSRLLSDRFSAERPKGSFSTLEIQRTEQGDSAMYLCASSLAEGMNTEAFFGQGTRLTVV.